This T cell receptor beta chain came from a study of T cells in localized non-small cell lung cancer (dated by TCRdb to 2018 to 2021). Notes on the research overall: The study examined T cell repertoires in under 300 patients with early-stage NSCLC and compared tumors with uninvolved tumor-adjacent lungs. The cohort comprised a few hundred treatment-naïve NSCLC patients with resected, localized lung tumors. A mean age of around 69 years was recorded for the NSCLC patients, of whom 120 to 150 were male and more than 85 were female. Here is what the overall study found, with its caveats: The highest T cell clonality was observed in uninvolved tumor-adjacent lung, where clonality exceeded that of tumor, suggesting that antigenic responses were more focused in uninvolved tumor-adjacent lung. Because multi-region tumor sequencing was not performed, intratumor heterogeneity could not be ruled out. Since the design was exploratory, TCR variables were selected using unadjusted p-values with no false-discovery rate correction. A median of approximately 50 of the top 100 tumor clones turned up in the paired uninvolved adjacent lung, and 25 to 35 of those clones also ranked among the top 100 of that same adjacent lung. Longer overall survival was associated with higher blood T cell density, whereas shorter survival was associated with higher adjacent-lung clonality.

Uninvolved adjacent lung was sampled at least 2 cm away from the tumor margin, and two independent pathologists confirmed that the tissue had no atypia. At diagnosis, peripheral blood, uninvolved tumor-adjacent lung and tumor were collected and were preserved as a mix of fresh-frozen and FFPE material. CDR1 MNHGY and CDR2 SAAAGT are derived from the germline V gene. V is pared back by 0 bases and J by 7 bases, with 15 bases lying between the germline termini. There are 15 amino acids in the CDR3, from cysteine to phenylalanine inclusive. Left in the record is the CDR3 DNA by itself, 45 bases read in frame from the first base. TCR beta CDR3 regions were sequenced from DNA using the immunoSEQ Assay. The source study handled its data this way. To compute T cell density, TCR beta template counts were normalized to usable DNA, which was estimated by amplifying housekeeping genes. Richness was estimated with the preseqR package, extrapolating to 400,000 templates for PBMC samples and 120,000 templates for tissue samples. Clonality was defined as one minus Pielou's evenness. Tissue-enriched TCRs were identified through differential abundance testing performed on productive amino-acid clonotypes, with a minimum total count of 5 and an alpha of 0.1. The Jaccard Index and the Morisita Overlap Index were used to measure how much the repertoires overlapped between compartments. TCR beta CDR3s were clustered by GLIPH together with public tetramer-defined viral CDR3s, and at least three viral sequences plus V-gene enrichment were required for viral motifs. Held by TCRdb, this immuneACCESS table contains in-frame sequences only and omits some clones. Under half of the omission traces to an unresolved V gene where checked; the cause of the rest is unknown. V and J calls and clone size follow that table, whereas D and trimming were derived from the DNA. This sample is represented by more than 1,500 clones; around a quarter of them were singletons. Of the sample, 15% to 20% is held by the ten largest clones.

Of note for this clone: It lacks a known antigen. No much larger clone exists at a distance of one base, and base qualities are not known.

The sequence is built from TRBV6-8 and TRBJ1-2; tentative D gene TRBD1, with 5 bases matching. The clonotype originates from a female donor over 55 with stage I squamous cell lung carcinoma. The sequences come from normal lung tissue next to the tumor, collected before any cancer treatment. The CDR3 reads CASSYSSGRVGGYTF. The bases are TGTGCCAGCAGTTACTCGAGCGGCAGGGTTGGTGGCTACACCTTC.